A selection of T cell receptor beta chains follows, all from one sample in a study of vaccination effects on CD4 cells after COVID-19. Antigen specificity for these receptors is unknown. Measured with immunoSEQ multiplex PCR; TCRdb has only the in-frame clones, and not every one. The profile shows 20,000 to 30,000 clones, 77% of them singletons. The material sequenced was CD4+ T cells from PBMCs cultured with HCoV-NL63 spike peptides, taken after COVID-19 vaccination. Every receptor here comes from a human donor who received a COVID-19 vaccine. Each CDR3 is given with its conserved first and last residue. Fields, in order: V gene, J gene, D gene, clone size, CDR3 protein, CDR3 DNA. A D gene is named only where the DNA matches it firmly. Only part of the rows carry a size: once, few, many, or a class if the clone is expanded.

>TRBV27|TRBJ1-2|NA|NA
CASSFITDGISPNYGYTF
TGTGCCAGCAGTTTTATTACAGATGGAATCTCCCCTAATTATGGCTACACCTTC
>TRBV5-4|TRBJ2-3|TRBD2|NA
CASSLPGLAIDTQYF
TGTGCCAGCAGCTTACCGGGACTAGCGATAGATACGCAGTATTTT
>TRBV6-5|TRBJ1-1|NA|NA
CASSYSRGEAFF
TGTGCCAGCAGTTACTCGAGGGGGGAAGCTTTCTTT
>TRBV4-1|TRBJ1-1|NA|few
CASSQPLRVNTEAFF
TGCGCCAGCAGCCAACCCCTCCGGGTGAACACTGAAGCTTTCTTT
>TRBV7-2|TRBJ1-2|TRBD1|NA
CASSLADRFYGYTF
TGTGCCAGCAGCTTAGCGGACAGGTTCTATGGCTACACCTTC
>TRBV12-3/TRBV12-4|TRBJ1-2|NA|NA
CATKRGRPYGYTF
TGTGCCACCAAACGGGGGCGCCCCTATGGCTACACCTTC
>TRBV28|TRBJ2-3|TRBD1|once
CASRGAGQGTDTQYF
TGTGCCAGCCGTGGTGCGGGACAGGGAACAGATACGCAGTATTTT
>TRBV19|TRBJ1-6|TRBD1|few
CASRGTDYSPLHF
TGTGCCAGTAGGGGGACAGACTACTCACCCCTCCACTTT
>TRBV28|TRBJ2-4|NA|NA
CASSWGGWVSQNIQYF
TGTGCCAGCAGTTGGGGGGGCTGGGTGTCCCAAAACATTCAGTACTTC
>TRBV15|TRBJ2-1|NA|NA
CATSSLIEQFF
TGTGCCACCAGCAGCCTCATTGAGCAGTTCTTC
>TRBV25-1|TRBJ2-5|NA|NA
CASSEGLGAETQYF
TGTGCCAGCAGTGAAGGCTTGGGTGCAGAGACCCAGTACTTC
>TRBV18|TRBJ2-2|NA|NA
CASSKRGNTGELFF
TGTGCCAGCTCGAAAAGGGGGAACACCGGGGAGCTGTTTTTT
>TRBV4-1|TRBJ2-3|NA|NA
CASSQDPEATQYF
TGCGCCAGCAGCCAAGATCCTGAAGCCACGCAGTATTTT
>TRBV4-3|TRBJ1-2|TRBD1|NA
CASSQGTGSLGYTF
TGCGCCAGCAGCCAAGGGACAGGCTCTCTCGGCTACACCTTC
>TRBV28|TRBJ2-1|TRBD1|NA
CASSLRDRGFDEQFF
TGTGCCAGCAGTTTGAGGGACAGGGGGTTCGATGAGCAGTTCTTC
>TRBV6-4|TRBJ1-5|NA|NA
CASSDSVGGSQPQHF
TGTGCCAGCAGTGACTCGGTAGGCGGCAGTCAGCCCCAGCATTTT
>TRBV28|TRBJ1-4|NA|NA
CASTLSGEKLFF
TGTGCCAGCACCCTTAGCGGGGAAAAACTGTTTTTT